The TCR beta chain described here comes from a study of blood T cell repertoires in COVID-19. The overall study: The United States, Italy and Spain provided the acute and convalescent COVID-19 samples. T cells, B-cell-depleted T cells, or PBMCs supplied cDNA or gDNA.

Only one count was recorded for this clone. The authors' processing: From reference gene primer amplification, estimates of nucleated cell counts were derived. The table came from immunoSEQ multiplex PCR; TCRdb's copy has only in-frame clones and leaves some out. D and trimming come from the DNA, and the V and J calls and clone size come from that table. The profile covers fewer than 250,000 clones, with 70% to 90% appearing a single time and roughly 4% taken by the ten largest. The CDR3 runs to 18 residues. V lost 3 bases, J lost 3 bases, and 10 bases stayed unmatched. Germline V gene data show CDR1 as SGHAT and CDR2 as FQNNGV.

Sequencing input: peripheral blood. This sequence joins TRBV11-2 and TRBJ2-7, with TRBD2 matching over 14 bases. The clonotype comes from a man aged 50 or older with acute or convalescent COVID-19. The CDR3 sequence is CASSFSRTSGRLIYEQYF. CDR3 DNA: TGTGCCAGCAGCTTCAGCCGGACTAGCGGGAGGCTCATCTACGAGCAGTACTTC.